The clone carrying this T cell receptor (beta chain) occurred once. Some clones are missing from TCRdb's copy, which holds only in-frame ones; the method was immunoSEQ multiplex PCR. The sample has approximately 120,000 clones; 55% to 70% are singletons. The data belong to a study of shared clonotypes between healthy human individuals. The ends were cut back, 3 bases at V and 1 base at J, with 6 bases in the middle. CDR3 length: 13 amino acids. The germline CDR1 and CDR2 sequences are KGHSH and LQKENI. The specimen sequenced was memory CD8+ T cells sorted from blood. Regarding subset: CD45RO+ cells pooled with CCR7-negative TemRA cells. The J gene is TRBJ2-5, the V gene TRBV18; D is ambiguous. The clonotype was recovered from a woman aged 25-40 years in good health. This CDR3 is CASSPPAQETQYF. DNA of the CDR3: TGTGCCAGCTCACCTCCAGCCCAAGAGACCCAGTACTTC. Based on the CDR3 plus reference TRBV18 and TRBJ2-5, the full variable domain is NAGVMQNPRHLVRRRGQEARLRCSPMKGHSHVYWYRQLPEEGLKFMVYLQKENIIDESGMPKERFSAEFPKEGPSILRIQQVVRGDSAAYFCASSPPAQETQYFGPGTRLLVL.